The present TCR beta chain was sequenced within a study of Graves' ophthalmopathy and Graves' hyperthyroidism. Study details: Blood was drawn at initial diagnosis, before any treatment. Study-wide findings and caveats: Ophthalmopathy was separated from stable hyperthyroidism by a 13-signature model with 87.88% sensitivity and over 70% specificity.

There are many counts of this clonotype. Its antigen is currently unknown. RNA transcripts were the template, and TCR beta CDR3 regions were amplified from them. Scientists carried out first-round RT-PCR using HTBI primers and then a second-round multiplex PCR. TCRdb ran MiXCR on the multiplex PCR reads and lists one entry per CDR3 protein. The sample has approximately 380,000 distinct CDR3 sequences, roughly 21% seen once; the top ten hold roughly 3.2%. Patients were left out if they had other autoimmune diseases, uncontrolled infections, pregnancy or lactation. V lost 3 bases to trimming and J lost 7 bases; unmatched junction nucleotides: 9. The CDR3 consists of 13 residues. Germline CDR1 DFQATT, CDR2 SNEGSKA (reference sequence).

The sequenced sample consisted of peripheral blood. The V call is TRBV20-1, the J call TRBJ2-7, with TRBD2 matching 7 bases. The receptor was isolated from a woman aged 18-35 years with stable Graves' hyperthyroidism. DNA of the CDR3: TGCAGTGCTAGTTTCGCGGGAGTAGGTGAGCAGTACTTC. This translates into CSASFAGVGEQYF.